Sequencing of this T cell receptor (beta chain) was carried out in a study of cytomegalovirus exposure and HLA in healthy donors. Overall study findings and caveats: Sequencing depth across donors, presence/absence analyses assumed, was roughly uniform. Reports described diagnosis of cytomegalovirus status by the classifier as highly specific and sensitive.

Germline CDR1 SGHTS, CDR2 YDEGEE. This CDR3 contains 16 residues. The V gene lost 4 bases and the J gene lost 5 bases, with 19 bases spanning the gap. The PCR used 60 Vbeta and 13 Jbeta primers. Sequencing used immunoSEQ multiplex PCR; TCRdb keeps in-frame clones, though not all of them. The table records about 140,000 clones, 60% to 85% of them present only once. In the case of this clone: Its matching antigen is unknown.

This sequence was found in a man between 18 and 35 years old in good health and CMV-seronegative. The rearrangement links TRBV5-8 to TRBJ2-1, with a possible D match to TRBD1 (6 bases). The source material was PBMCs. The CDR3 DNA is TGTGCCAGCAGCCCCTTCTGGGGGCTGGGGAACAATGAGCAGTTCTTC. This encodes CASSPFWGLGNNEQFF.